This T cell receptor beta chain comes out of a study of early T cells in non-severe SARS-CoV-2 infection. At the level of the study: Sequencing was performed on bulk RNA from unsorted whole blood, leaving chains unpaired.

Unique molecular identifiers were attached to individual cDNA molecules. TCRdb fed the 5' RACE reads into MiXCR, producing one record per CDR3 protein. The sample has about 90,000 distinct CDR3 sequences, 13% to 15% seen once. CDR1 SQVTM and CDR2 ANQGSEA come from the germline V gene. The germline V and J ends were trimmed by 2 bases and 1 base, with 9 bases remaining between them. This CDR3 spans 15 amino acids. Points from the study as a whole: Matching against VDJdb likely underestimated virus-specific expansions, favoring anti-spike CD8.

Remarks on this clonotype: Its antigen remains unidentified.

The V gene is TRBV29-1, the J gene TRBJ2-6; D might be TRBD2 (6 bases). Source material: whole blood. The TCR was taken from an adult who was a healthcare worker with PCR-confirmed SARS-CoV-2 infection or an uninfected control (not recorded which). The CDR3: CSVESGQSGANVLTF. In DNA, the CDR3 is TGCAGCGTTGAAAGCGGGCAGTCTGGGGCCAACGTCCTGACTTTC.